Listed below are T cell receptor beta chains from one sample, sequenced in a study of blood T cell repertoires in COVID-19. The table came from immunoSEQ multiplex PCR; TCRdb's copy has only in-frame clones and leaves some out. This sample has 200,000 to 300,000 clones, with about four fifths found just once. The specimen was peripheral blood. The receptors derive from a woman aged 80 or over with COVID-19, enrolled during active disease. Each CDR3 is given with its conserved first and last residue. The order of the fields is D gene, V gene, clone size, J gene, CDR3 protein, CDR3 DNA. The D gene is left open where the match is weak. Size is omitted from some rows. Given values are once, few, many or a class for expanded clones.

>TRBD1|TRBV7-2|-|TRBJ2-3
CASSFPDRGRTDTQYF
TGTGCCAGCAGCTTCCCTGACAGGGGGAGGACAGATACGCAGTATTTT
>TRBD2|TRBV11-2|-|TRBJ2-1
CASSPGLANNEQFF
TGTGCCAGCAGCCCGGGACTAGCTAACAATGAGCAGTTCTTC
>-|TRBV30|-|TRBJ1-1
CAWSSPHMNTEAFF
TGTGCCTGGAGCTCACCCCACATGAACACTGAAGCTTTCTTT
>-|TRBV3-1/TRBV3-2|-|TRBJ1-1
CASSQTSRSTEAFF
TGTGCCAGCAGCCAGACGTCCAGGTCCACTGAAGCTTTCTTT
>-|TRBV24-1|-|TRBJ2-1
CATSDSDSQAEQFF
TGTGCCACCAGTGATAGCGACAGTCAGGCGGAGCAGTTCTTC
>TRBD1|TRBV11-2|-|TRBJ1-1
CASSLEAGGNTEAFF
TGTGCCAGCAGCTTAGAGGCAGGGGGGAACACTGAAGCTTTCTTT
>-|TRBV29-1|few|TRBJ1-2
CSVQGLNGYTF
TGCAGCGTTCAGGGACTAAATGGCTACACCTTC
>-|TRBV7-9|-|TRBJ1-2
CASSFSQGLAGYTF
TGTGCCAGCAGCTTTAGTCAGGGTCTGGCTGGCTACACCTTC
>TRBD2|TRBV19|few|TRBJ2-5
CASSMRGGDETQYF
TGTGCCAGTAGTATGAGGGGAGGGGATGAGACCCAGTACTTC
>TRBD2|TRBV3-1/TRBV3-2|few|TRBJ2-1
CASSQDWLAGGRRDEQFF
TGTGCCAGCAGCCAAGATTGGCTAGCGGGGGGCCGTAGGGATGAGCAGTTCTTC